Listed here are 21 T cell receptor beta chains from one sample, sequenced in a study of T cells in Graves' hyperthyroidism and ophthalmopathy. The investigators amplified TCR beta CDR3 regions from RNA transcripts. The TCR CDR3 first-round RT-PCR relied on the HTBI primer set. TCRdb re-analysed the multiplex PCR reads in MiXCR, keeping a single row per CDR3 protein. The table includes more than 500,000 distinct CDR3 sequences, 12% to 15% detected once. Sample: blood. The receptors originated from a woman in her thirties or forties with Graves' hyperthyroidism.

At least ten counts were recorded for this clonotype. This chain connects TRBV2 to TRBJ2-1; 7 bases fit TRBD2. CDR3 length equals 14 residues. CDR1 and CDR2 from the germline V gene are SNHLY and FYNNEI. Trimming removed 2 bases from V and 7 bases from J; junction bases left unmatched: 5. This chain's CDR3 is CASSEQLALNEQFF. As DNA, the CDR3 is TGTGCCAGCAGTGAACAACTAGCGCTTAATGAGCAGTTCTTC.

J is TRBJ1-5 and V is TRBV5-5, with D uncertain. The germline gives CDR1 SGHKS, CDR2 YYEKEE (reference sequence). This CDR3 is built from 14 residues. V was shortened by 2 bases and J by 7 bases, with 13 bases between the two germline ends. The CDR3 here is CASSFGQERQPQHF. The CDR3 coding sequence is TGTGCCAGCAGCTTCGGGCAGGAGCGACAGCCCCAGCATTTT.

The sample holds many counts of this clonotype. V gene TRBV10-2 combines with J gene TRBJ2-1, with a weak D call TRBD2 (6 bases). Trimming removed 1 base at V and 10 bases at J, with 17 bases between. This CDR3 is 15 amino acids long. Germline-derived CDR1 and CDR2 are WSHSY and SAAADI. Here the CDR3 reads CASSEWTTTSSEQFF. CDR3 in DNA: TGCGCCAGCAGTGAGTGGACTACGACTTCCTCCGAGCAGTTCTTC.

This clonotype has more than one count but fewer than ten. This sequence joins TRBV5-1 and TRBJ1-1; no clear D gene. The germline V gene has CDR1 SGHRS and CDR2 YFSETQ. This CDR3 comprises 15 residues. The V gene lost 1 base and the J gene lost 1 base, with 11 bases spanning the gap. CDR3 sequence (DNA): TGCGCCAGCAGCTTGAGTGGACGGGGGAACACTGAAGCTTTCTTT. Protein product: CASSLSGRGNTEAFF. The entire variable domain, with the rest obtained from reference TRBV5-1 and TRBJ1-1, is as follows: KAGVTQTPRYLIKTRGQQVTLSCSPISGHRSVSWYQQTPGQGLQFLFEYFSETQRNKGNFPGRFSGRQFSNSRSEMNVSTLELGDSALYLCASSLSGRGNTEAFFGQGTRLTVV.

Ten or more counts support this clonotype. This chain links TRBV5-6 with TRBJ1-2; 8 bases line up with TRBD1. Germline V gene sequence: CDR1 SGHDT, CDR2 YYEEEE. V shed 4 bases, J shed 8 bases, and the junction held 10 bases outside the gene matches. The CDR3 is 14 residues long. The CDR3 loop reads CASSPGQGREGYTF. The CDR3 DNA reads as TGTGCCAGCAGCCCCGGACAGGGTCGGGAAGGCTACACCTTC.

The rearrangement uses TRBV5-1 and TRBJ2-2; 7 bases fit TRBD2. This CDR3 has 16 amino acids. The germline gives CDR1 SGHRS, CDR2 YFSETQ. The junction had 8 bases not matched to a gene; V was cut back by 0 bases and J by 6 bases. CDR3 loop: CASSLAGGRTSGELFF. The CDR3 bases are TGCGCCAGCAGCTTGGCCGGGGGGAGAACCTCCGGGGAGCTGTTTTTT.

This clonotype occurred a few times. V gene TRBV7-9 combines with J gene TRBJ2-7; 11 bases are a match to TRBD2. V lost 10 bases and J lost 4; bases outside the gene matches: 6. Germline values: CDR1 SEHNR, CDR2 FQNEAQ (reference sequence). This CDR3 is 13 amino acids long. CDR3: CATSSGRSYEQYF. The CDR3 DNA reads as TGTGCCACCTCTAGCGGGAGGTCTTACGAGCAGTACTTC.

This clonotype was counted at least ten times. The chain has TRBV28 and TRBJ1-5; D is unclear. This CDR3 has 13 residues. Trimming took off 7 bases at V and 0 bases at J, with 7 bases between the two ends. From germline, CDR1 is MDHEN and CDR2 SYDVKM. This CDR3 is CASNRDSNQPQHF. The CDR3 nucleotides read TGTGCCAGCAATAGGGATAGCAATCAGCCCCAGCATTTT.

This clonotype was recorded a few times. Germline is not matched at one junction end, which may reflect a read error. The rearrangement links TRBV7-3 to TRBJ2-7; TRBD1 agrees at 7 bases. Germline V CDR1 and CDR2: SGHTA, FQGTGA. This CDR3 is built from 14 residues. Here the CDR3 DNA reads TGTGCCAGCAGCTCGGGACAGCCACCCTACAAGCAGTACTTC. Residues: CASSSGQPPYKQYF. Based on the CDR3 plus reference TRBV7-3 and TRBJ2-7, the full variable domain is GAGVSQTPSNKVTEKGKYVELRCDPISGHTALYWYRQSLGQGPEFLIYFQGTGAADDSGLPNDRFFAVRPEGSVSTLKIQRTERGDSAVYLCASSSGQPPYKQYFGPGTRLTVT.

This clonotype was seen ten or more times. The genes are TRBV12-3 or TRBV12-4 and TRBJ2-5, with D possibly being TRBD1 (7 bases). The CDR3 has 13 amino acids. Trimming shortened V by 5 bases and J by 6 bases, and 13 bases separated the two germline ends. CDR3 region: CASSPGDSKTQYF. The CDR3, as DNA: TGTGCCAGCAGTCCGGGGGACAGTAAGACCCAGTACTTC.

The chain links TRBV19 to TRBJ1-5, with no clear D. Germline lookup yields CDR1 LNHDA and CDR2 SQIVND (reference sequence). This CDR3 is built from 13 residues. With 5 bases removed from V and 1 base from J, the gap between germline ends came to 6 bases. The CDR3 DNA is TGTGCCAGTAGTTGGCAGAGCAATCAGCCCCAGCATTTT. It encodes CASSWQSNQPQHF.

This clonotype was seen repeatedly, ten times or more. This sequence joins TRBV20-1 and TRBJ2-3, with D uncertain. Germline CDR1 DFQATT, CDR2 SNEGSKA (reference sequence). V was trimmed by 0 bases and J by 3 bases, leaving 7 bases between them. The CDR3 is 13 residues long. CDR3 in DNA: TGCAGTGCTAGAGAATCCGGGACAGATACGCAGTATTTT. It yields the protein CSARESGTDTQYF.

The DNA of the CDR3 is TGCGCCAGCAGCTTGGCCGGAGTAGACAGGGAGTTCTTC. Translation: CASSLAGVDREFF. The V gene is TRBV5-1, the J gene TRBJ2-1; 7 bases are a match to TRBD1. The CDR3 extends over 13 amino acids. The J segment lost 14 bases and the V segment lost 0 bases, leaving 8 bases of the junction unmatched. Germline V gene data show CDR1 as SGHRS and CDR2 as YFSETQ.

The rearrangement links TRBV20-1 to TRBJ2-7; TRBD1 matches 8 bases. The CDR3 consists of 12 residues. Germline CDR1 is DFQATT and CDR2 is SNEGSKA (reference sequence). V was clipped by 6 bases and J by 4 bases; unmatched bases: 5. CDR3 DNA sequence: TGCAGTGCCTCCGGACAGGGTTACGAGCAGTACTTC. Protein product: CSASGQGYEQYF.

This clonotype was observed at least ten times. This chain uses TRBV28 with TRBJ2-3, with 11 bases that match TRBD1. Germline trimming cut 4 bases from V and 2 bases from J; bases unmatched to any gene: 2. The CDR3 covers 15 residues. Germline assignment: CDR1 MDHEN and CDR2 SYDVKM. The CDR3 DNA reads TGTGCCAGCAGTTCGGGACAGGGGGACACAGATACGCAGTATTTT. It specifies CASSSGQGDTDTQYF.

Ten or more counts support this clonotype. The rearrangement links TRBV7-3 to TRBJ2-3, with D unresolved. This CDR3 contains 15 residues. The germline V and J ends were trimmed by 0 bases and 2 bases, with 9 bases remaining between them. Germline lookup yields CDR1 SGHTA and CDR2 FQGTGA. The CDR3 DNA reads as TGTGCCAGCAGCTTAACCGTCACCAACACAGATACGCAGTATTTT. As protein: CASSLTVTNTDTQYF. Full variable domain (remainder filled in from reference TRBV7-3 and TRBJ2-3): GAGVSQTPSNKVTEKGKYVELRCDPISGHTALYWYRQSLGQGPEFLIYFQGTGAADDSGLPNDRFFAVRPEGSVSTLKIQRTERGDSAVYLCASSLTVTNTDTQYFGPGTRLTVL.

CDR3 DNA sequence: TGTGCCAGCAGCGTGGAACAGGGAGGCACGCAGTATTTT. This codes for CASSVEQGGTQYF. This sequence joins TRBV9 and TRBJ2-3; perhaps D is TRBD1 or TRBD2 (6 bases each). Trimming cost V 2 bases and J 9 bases, with 13 bases left between them. Germline assignment: CDR1 SGDLS and CDR2 YYNGEE. The CDR3 is 13 residues long.

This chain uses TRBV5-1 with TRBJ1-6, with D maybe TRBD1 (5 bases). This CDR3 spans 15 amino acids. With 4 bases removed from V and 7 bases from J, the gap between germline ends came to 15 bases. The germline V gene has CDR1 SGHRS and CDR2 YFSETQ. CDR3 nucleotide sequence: TGCGCCAGCAGCCTAGAACAGGAGGGGAATTCACCCCTCCACTTT. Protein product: CASSLEQEGNSPLHF.

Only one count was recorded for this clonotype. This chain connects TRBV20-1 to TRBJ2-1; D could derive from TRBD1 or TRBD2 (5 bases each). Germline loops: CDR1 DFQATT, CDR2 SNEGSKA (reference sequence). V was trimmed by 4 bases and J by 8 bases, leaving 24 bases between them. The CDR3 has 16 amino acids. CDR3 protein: CSAKEGGTLSSDEQFF. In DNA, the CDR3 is TGCAGTGCTAAGGAAGGTGGGACGTTGAGCTCGGATGAGCAGTTCTTC.

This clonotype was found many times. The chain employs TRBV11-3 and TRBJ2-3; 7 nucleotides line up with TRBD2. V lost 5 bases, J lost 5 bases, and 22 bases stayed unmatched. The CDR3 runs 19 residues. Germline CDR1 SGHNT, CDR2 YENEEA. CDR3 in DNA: TGTGCCAGCAGCCCTCTCCCGCTTATTTCGGGGGAGCGGGGAGATACGCAGTATTTT. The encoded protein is CASSPLPLISGERGDTQYF.

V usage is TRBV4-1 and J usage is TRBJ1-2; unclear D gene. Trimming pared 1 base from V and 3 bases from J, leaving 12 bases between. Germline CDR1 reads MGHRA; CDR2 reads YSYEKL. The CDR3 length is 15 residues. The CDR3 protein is CASSQAGLEYYGYTF. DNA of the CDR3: TGCGCCAGCAGCCAAGCCGGCCTTGAGTACTATGGCTACACCTTC.